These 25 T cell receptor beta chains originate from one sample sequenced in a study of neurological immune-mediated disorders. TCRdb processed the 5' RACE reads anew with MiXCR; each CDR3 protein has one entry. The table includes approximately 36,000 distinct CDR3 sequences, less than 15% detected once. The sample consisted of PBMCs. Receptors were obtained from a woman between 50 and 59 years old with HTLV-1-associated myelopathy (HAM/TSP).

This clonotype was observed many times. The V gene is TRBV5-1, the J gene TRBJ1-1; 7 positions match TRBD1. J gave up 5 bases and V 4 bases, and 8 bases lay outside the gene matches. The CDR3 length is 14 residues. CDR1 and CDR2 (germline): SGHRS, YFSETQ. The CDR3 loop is CASSLGQVPTEAFF. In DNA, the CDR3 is TGCGCCAGCAGCCTAGGACAGGTTCCGACTGAAGCTTTCTTT.

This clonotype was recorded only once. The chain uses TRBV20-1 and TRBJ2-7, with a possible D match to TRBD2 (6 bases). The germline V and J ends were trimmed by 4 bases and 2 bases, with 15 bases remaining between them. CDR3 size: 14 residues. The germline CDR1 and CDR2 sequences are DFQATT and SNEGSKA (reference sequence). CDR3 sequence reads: CSAKAGGDAYEQYF. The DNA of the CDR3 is TGCAGTGCTAAGGCGGGCGGGGATGCCTACGAGCAGTACTTC.

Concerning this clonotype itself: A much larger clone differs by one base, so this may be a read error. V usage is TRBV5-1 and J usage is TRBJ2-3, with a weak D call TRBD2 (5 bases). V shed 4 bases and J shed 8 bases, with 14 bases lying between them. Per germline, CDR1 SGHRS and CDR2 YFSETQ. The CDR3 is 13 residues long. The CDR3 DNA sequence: TGCGCCAGCAGCGACCCGAGAGAGGGTACGCAGTATTTT. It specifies CASSDPREGTQYF.

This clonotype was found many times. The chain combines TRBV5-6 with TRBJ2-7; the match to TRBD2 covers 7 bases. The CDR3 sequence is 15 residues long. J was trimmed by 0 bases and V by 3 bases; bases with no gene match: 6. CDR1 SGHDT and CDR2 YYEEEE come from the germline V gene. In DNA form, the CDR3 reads TGTGCCAGCAGCTATTCGGGGACTAACTCCTACGAGCAGTACTTC. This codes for CASSYSGTNSYEQYF.

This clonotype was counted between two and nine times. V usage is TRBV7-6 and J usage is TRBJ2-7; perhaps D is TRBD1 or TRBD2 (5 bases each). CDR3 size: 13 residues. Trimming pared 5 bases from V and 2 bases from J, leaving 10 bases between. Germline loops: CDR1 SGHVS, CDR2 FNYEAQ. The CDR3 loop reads CASSKGTPYEQYF. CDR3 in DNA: TGTGCCAGCAGCAAAGGGACCCCCTACGAGCAGTACTTC. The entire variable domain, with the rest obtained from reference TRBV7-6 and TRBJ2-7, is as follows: GAGVSQSPRYKVTKRGQDVALRCDPISGHVSLYWYRQALGQGPEFLTYFNYEAQQDKSGLPNDRFSAERPEGSISTLTIQRTEQRDSAMYRCASSKGTPYEQYFGPGTRLTVT.

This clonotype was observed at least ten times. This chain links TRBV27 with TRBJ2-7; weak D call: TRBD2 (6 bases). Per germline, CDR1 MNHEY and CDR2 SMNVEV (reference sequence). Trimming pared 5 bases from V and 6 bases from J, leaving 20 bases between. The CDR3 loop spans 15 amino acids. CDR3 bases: TGTGCCAGCAGTCTCAAGGGAGGCTATGGGGGCGAGCAGTACTTC. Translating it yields CASSLKGGYGGEQYF.

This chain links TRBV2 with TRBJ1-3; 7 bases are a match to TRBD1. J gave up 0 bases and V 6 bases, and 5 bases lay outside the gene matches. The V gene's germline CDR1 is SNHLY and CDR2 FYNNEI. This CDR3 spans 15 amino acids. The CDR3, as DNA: TGTGCCAGCAGAGGAGGGACAGCCTCTGGAAACACCATATATTTT. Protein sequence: CASRGGTASGNTIYF.

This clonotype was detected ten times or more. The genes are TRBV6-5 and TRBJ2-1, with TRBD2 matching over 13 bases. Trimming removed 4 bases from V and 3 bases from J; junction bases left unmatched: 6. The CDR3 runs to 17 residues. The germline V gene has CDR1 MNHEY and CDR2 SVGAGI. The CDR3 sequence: CASSLTSGGIHYNEQFF. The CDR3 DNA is TGTGCCAGCAGTTTGACTAGCGGGGGGATCCACTACAATGAGCAGTTCTTC.

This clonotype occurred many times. In DNA form, the CDR3 reads TGCGCCAGCAGCTTGGAGGGGACAGGATACACAGATACGCAGTATTTT. Its protein product is CASSLEGTGYTDTQYF. This chain joins TRBV5-1 and TRBJ2-3, with TRBD1 identical over 8 bases. CDR3 length: 16 residues. Trimming took 0 bases from V and 2 from J; bases not matched to a gene: 5. From germline, CDR1 is SGHRS and CDR2 YFSETQ.

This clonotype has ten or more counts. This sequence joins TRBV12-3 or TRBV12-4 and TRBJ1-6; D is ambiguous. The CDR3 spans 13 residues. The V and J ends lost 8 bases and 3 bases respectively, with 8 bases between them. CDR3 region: CASSQVYNSPLHF. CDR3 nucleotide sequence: TGTGCCAGCTCCCAGGTCTATAATTCACCCCTCCACTTT.

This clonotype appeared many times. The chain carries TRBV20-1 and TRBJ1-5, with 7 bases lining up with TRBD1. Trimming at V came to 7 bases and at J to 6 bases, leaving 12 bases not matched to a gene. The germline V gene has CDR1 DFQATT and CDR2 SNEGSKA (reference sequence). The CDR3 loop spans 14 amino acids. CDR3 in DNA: TGCAGTGTTAAACAGGGGACAGAAAGTCAGCCCCAGCATTTT. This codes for CSVKQGTESQPQHF.

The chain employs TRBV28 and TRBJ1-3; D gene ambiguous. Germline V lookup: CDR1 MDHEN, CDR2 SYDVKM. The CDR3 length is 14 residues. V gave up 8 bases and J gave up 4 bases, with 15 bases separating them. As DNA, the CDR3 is TGTGCCAGCGATCTGGATCGAATCGGAAACACCATATATTTT. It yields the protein CASDLDRIGNTIYF.

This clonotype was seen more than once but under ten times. The CDR3 nucleotides read TGTGCCAGCAGCGCAGACAGGGGTTTGGGCAATGAGCAGTTCTTC. Its translation: CASSADRGLGNEQFF. The chain has TRBV7-2 and TRBJ2-1, with TRBD1 identical over 8 bases. The germline CDR1 and CDR2 sequences are SGHTA and FQGNSA. Trimming at V came to 5 bases and at J to 6 bases, leaving 9 bases not matched to a gene. The CDR3 has 15 residues.

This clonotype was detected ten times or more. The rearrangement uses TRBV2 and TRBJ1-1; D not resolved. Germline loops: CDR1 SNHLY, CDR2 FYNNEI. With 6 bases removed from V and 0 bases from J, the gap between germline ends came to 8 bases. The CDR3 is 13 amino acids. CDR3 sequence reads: CASRRDMNTEAFF. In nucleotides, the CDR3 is TGTGCCAGCAGGAGGGATATGAACACTGAAGCTTTCTTT.

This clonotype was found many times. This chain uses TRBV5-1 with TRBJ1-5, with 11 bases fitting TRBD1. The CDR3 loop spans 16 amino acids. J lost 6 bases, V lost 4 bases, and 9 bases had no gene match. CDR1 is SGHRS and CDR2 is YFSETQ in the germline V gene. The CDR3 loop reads CASSPGQGGFSQPQHF. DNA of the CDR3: TGCGCCAGCAGCCCGGGACAGGGGGGTTTTAGTCAGCCCCAGCATTTT.

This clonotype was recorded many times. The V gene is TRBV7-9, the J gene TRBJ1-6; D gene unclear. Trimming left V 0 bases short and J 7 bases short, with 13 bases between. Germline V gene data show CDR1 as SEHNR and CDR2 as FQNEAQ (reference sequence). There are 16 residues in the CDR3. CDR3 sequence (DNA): TGTGCCAGCAGCTTAGCGTCTGGGCATGGCAATTCACCCCTCCACTTT. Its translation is CASSLASGHGNSPLHF.

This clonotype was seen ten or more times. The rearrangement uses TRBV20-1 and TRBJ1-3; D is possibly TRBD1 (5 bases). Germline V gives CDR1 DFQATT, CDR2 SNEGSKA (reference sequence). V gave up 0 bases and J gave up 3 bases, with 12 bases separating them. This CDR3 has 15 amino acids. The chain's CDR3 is CSARDLETVGNTIYF. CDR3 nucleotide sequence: TGCAGTGCTAGAGATCTAGAGACAGTTGGAAACACCATATATTTT.

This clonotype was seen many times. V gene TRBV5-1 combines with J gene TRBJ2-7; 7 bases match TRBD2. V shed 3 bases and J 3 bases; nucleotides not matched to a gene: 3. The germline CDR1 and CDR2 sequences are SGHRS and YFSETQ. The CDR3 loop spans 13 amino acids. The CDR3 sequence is CASSWDYYYEQYF. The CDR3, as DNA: TGCGCCAGCAGCTGGGACTACTACTACGAGCAGTACTTC.

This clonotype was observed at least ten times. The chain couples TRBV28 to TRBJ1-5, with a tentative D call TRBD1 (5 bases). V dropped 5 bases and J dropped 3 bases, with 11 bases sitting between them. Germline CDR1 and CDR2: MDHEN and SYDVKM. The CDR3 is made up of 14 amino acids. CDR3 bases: TGTGCCAGCAGTCCACCGACAGACAATCAGCCCCAGCATTTT. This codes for CASSPPTDNQPQHF.

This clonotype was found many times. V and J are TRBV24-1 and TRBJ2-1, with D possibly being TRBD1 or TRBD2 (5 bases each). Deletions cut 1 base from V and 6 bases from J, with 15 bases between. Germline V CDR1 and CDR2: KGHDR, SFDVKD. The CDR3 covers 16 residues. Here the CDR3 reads CATSDLGTAVSNEQFF. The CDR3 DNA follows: TGTGCCACCAGTGATTTAGGGACCGCGGTTTCCAATGAGCAGTTCTTC.

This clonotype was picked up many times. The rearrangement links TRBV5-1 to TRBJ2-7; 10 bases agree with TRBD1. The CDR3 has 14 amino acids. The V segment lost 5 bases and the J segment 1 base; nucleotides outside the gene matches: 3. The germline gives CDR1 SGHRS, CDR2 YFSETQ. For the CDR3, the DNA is TGCGCCAGCAGTAGGGACAGGGGTTCCTACGAGCAGTACGTC. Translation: CASSRDRGSYEQYV.

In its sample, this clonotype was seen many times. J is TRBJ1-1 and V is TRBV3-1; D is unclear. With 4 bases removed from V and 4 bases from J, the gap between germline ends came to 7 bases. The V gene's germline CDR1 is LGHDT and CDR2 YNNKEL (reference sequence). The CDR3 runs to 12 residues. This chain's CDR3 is CASSPWGTEAFF. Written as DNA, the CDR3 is TGTGCCAGCAGCCCGTGGGGCACTGAAGCTTTCTTT.

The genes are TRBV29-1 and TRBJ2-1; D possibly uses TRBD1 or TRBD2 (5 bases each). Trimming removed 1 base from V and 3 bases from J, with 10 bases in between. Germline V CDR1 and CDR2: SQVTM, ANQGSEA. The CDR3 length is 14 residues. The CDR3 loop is CSVEGRGLYNEQFF. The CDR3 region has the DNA TGCAGCGTTGAAGGCCGGGGCCTCTACAATGAGCAGTTCTTC.

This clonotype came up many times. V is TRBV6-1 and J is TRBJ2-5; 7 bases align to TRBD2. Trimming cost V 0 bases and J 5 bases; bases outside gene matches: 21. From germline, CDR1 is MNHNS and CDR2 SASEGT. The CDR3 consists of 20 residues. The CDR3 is CASSEALLPGTTSRRETQYF. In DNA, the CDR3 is TGTGCCAGCAGTGAAGCCTTACTTCCCGGGACTACTAGTAGGAGGGAGACCCAGTACTTC.

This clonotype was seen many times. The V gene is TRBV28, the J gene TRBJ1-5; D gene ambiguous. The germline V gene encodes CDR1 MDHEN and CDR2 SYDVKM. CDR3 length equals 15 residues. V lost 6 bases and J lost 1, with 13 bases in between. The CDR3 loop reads CASSPLVGSNQPQHF. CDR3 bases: TGTGCCAGCAGCCCCCTAGTCGGCAGCAATCAGCCCCAGCATTTT.